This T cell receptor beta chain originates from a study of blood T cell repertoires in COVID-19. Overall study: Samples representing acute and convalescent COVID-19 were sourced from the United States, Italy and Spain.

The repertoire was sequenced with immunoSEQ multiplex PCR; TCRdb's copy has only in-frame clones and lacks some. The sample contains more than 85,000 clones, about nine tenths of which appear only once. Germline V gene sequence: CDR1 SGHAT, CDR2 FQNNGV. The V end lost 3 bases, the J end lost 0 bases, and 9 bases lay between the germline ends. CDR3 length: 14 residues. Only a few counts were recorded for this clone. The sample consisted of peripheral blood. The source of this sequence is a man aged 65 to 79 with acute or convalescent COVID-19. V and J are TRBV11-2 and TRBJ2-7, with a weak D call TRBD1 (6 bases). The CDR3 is CASSLQGISYEQYF. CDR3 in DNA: TGTGCCAGCAGCTTGCAGGGGATCTCCTACGAGCAGTACTTC.